This TCR beta chain emerged from a study of cytomegalovirus exposure and HLA in healthy donors. The PCR used 60 Vbeta and 13 Jbeta primers. The method was immunoSEQ multiplex PCR; TCRdb's version includes in-frame clones alone and lacks a portion of them. The sample has approximately 93,000 clones; 65% to 85% are singletons. Trimming cost V 4 bases and J 1 base; bases outside gene matches: 3. Germline V CDR1 and CDR2: SGHRS, YFSETQ. This CDR3 is 14 amino acids long. This receptor was obtained from a man over 45 in good health and CMV-seronegative. Material for sequencing was PBMCs. The genes are TRBV5-1 and TRBJ2-5; TRBD2 agrees at 8 bases. The CDR3 nucleotides are TGCGCCAGCAGCCTTAGCGGGACCCAAGAGACCCAGTACTTC. Translation: CASSLSGTQETQYF.